This TCR beta chain emerged from a study of post-analysis software for immune sequencing data. Study-wide context: Recorded subtypes: relapsing-remitting, secondary progressive, progressive-relapsing; some patients unannotated.

In regard to this clonotype: Its target is not known.

cDNA libraries of TCR beta carried unique molecular identifiers. From around 1 to 10 million T cells, roughly 540,000 cDNA molecules were obtained. A single record per CDR3 protein comes from TCRdb applying MiXCR to the PCR reads. The table records some 370,000 distinct CDR3 sequences, roughly 30% of them present only once. CDR3 length: 15 residues. V lost 0 bases to trimming and J lost 1 base, with 11 bases between them. The germline V gene encodes CDR1 SGDLS and CDR2 YYNGEE. Study observations and caveats: Comparison with controls showed significantly lower normalized Chao1 diversity in multiple sclerosis patients. Elevated frequency relative to controls characterized about 5 TRBV segments in patients, TRBV5-6, TRBV5-1 and TRBV20-1 among them. Strong co-clustering by F measure was evident for samples that had been prepared in the same batch.

The receptor was isolated from a girl aged 5-17 years with multiple sclerosis. This chain connects TRBV9 to TRBJ2-7; D might be TRBD1 (6 bases). The sequenced sample was blood. The CDR3 DNA sequence: TGTGCCAGCAGCGTAGCACAGGGACCTTCCTACGAGCAGTACTTC. Translating gives CASSVAQGPSYEQYF.